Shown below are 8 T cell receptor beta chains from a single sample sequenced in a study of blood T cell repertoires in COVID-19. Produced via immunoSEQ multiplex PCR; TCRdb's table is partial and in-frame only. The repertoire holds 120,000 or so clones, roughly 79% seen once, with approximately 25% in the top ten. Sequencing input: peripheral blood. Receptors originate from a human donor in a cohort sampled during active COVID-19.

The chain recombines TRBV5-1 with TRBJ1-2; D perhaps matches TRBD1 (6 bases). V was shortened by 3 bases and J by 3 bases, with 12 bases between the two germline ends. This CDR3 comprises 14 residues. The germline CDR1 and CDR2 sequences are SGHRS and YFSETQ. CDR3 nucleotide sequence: TGCGCCAGCAGCTCTTCCCCAGGGGACTATGGCTACACCTTC. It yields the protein CASSSSPGDYGYTF.

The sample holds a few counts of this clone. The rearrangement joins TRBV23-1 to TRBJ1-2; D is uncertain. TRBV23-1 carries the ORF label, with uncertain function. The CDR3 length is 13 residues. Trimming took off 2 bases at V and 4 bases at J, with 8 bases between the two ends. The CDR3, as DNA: TGCGCCAGCAGTCAACAGAGACTCTATGGCTACACCTTC. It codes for CASSQQRLYGYTF.

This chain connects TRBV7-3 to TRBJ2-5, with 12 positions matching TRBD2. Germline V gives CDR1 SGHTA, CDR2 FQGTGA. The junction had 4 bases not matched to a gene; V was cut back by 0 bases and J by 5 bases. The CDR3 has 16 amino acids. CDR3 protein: CASSLTGTSGPETQYF. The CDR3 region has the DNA TGTGCCAGCAGCTTAACCGGGACTAGCGGGCCGGAGACCCAGTACTTC.

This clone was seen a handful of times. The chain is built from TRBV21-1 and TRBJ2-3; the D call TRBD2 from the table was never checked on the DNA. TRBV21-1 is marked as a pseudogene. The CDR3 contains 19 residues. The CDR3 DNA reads TGTGCCAGCAGCATTAGAACTAGCGGGATCGTCAACGGCACAGATACGCAGTATTTT. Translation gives CASSIRTSGIVNGTDTQYF.

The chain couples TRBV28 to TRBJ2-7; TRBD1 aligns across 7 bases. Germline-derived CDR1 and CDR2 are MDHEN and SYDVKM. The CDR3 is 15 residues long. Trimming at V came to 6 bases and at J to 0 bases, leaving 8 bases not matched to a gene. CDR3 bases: TGTGCCAGCAGGTTAGACAGGGCCTCCTCCTACGAGCAGTACTTC. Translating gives CASRLDRASSYEQYF.

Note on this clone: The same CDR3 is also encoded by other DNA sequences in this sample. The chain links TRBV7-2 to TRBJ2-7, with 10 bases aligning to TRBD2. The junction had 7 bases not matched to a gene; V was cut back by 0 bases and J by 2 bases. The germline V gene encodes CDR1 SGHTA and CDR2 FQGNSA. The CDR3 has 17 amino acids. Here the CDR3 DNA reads TGTGCCAGCAGCTTAGCGGGGCTAGCGGGGGACCCCTACGAGCAGTACTTC. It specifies CASSLAGLAGDPYEQYF.

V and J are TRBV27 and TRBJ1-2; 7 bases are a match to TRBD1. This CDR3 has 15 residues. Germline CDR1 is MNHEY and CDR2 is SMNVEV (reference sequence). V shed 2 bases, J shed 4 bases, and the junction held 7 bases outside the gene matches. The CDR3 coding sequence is TGTGCCAGCAGTTTAGCCAGGGGGACCCTCTATGGCTACACCTTC. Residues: CASSLARGTLYGYTF.

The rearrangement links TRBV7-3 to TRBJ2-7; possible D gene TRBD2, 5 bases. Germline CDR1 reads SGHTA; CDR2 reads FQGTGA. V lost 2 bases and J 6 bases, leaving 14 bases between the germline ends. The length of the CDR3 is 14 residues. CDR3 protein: CASSLRGGAGEQYF. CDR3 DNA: TGTGCCAGCAGCTTACGGGGTGGAGCTGGCGAGCAGTACTTC.